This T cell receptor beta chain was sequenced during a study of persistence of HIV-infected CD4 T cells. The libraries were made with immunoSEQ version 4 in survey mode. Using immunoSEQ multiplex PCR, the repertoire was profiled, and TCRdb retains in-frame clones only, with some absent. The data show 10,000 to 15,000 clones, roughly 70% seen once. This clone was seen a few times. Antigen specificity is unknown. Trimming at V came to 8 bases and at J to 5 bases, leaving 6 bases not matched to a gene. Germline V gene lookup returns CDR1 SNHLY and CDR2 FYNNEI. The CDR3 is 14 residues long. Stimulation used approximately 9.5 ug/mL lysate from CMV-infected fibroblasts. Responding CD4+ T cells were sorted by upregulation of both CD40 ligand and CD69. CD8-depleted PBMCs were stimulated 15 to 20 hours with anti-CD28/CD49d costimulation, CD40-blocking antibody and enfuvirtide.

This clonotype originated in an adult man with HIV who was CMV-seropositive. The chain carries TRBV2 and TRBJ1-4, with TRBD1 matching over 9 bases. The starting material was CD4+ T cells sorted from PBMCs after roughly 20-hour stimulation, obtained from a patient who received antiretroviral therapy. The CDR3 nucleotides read TGTGCCAGCCGTGGGGACAGGGTAAATGAAAAACTGTTTTTT. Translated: CASRGDRVNEKLFF.